This record looks at one TCR beta chain sequence and its context. From germline, CDR1 is MGHDK and CDR2 SYGVNS. The CDR3 runs to 14 residues. V was clipped by 6 bases and J by 3 bases, with 13 bases between them. Authors' analysis steps: Reference gene primer amplification yielded estimated nucleated cell counts. The data were produced by immunoSEQ multiplex PCR, yet TCRdb's version contains in-frame clones alone and is incomplete. V and J calls and clone size follow that table, whereas D and trimming were derived from the DNA. The sample has about 100,000 clones, about 90% seen once. This sample is part of a study of blood T cell repertoires in COVID-19. Study-wide background: COVID-19 samples, acute and convalescent, were from the United States, Italy and Spain. Sample material is recorded as cDNA or gDNA derived from T cells, B-cell-depleted T cells, or PBMCs.

Sequencing input: peripheral blood. The V call is TRBV25-1, the J call TRBJ2-3; TRBD2 might be the D (6 bases). The sequence derives from a human donor in a cohort sampled during active COVID-19. CDR3 protein: CASRGGIKTDTQYF. The CDR3 nucleotides are TGTGCCAGCAGGGGCGGGATTAAAACAGATACGCAGTATTTT.